Each of the 26 T cell receptor beta chains below was sequenced from the same sample in a study of T cell repertoires in ileal Crohn's disease. The time point is: neoterminal ileum biopsy at postoperative endoscopy, about 6 months after surgery. Measured with immunoSEQ multiplex PCR; TCRdb has only the in-frame clones, and not every one. The sample contains about 13,000 clones, 60% to 70% of which appear only once. The sequencing input was ileal tissue. These receptors originate from an adult with Crohn's disease.

This clone occurred a few times. V is TRBV5-5 and J is TRBJ2-5, with 9 bases fitting TRBD2. Unmatched junction bases numbered 4, after V lost 2 bases and J lost 5 bases. The CDR3 extends over 14 amino acids. CDR1 SGHKS and CDR2 YYEKEE come from the germline V gene (reference sequence). The CDR3 spells CASSFGGGAETQYF. In DNA form, the CDR3 reads TGTGCCAGCAGCTTCGGCGGGGGGGCGGAGACCCAGTACTTC.

The chain couples TRBV7-9 to TRBJ1-2; possibly TRBD1 for D (6 bases). Trimming removed 2 bases from V and 11 bases from J, with 18 bases in between. The length of the CDR3 is 14 residues. Germline CDR1 is SEHNR and CDR2 is FQNEAQ (reference sequence). As DNA, the CDR3 is TGTGCCAGCAGCTTACAGGGGTCGGCCATCCGGTACACCTTC. Its protein is CASSLQGSAIRYTF.

Worth noting for this clone: Other DNA sequences in this sample translate to the same CDR3. The chain links TRBV6-5 to TRBJ2-7; TRBD1 matches 9 bases. The CDR3 contains 14 residues. V was clipped by 0 bases and J by 3 bases; unmatched bases: 0. Germline CDR1 and CDR2: MNHEY and SVGAGI. The CDR3 here is CASSYSDRGYEQYF. The DNA for the CDR3 is TGTGCCAGCAGTTACTCGGACAGGGGCTACGAGCAGTACTTC.

This chain uses TRBV6-5 with TRBJ1-1, with TRBD1 matching over 8 bases. Per germline, CDR1 MNHEY and CDR2 SVGAGI. This CDR3 is 14 amino acids long. V lost 3 bases, J lost 1 base, and 1 base stayed unmatched. The CDR3 DNA follows: TGTGCCAGCAGTTATCAGGGGGCGAACACTGAAGCTTTCTTT. Its translation: CASSYQGANTEAFF.

This clone is large (0.1 to 1%) in the sample. This chain uses TRBV7-9 with TRBJ2-1; 7 nucleotides match TRBD2. The CDR3 consists of 12 residues. V shed 11 bases and J 5 bases; nucleotides not matched to a gene: 6. CDR1 is SEHNR, CDR2 FQNEAQ, per germline (reference sequence). CDR3 region: CARGEVDNEQFF. The CDR3, as DNA: TGTGCCCGGGGGGAGGTCGACAATGAGCAGTTCTTC.

Notes on this clone: A far more abundant clone sits one base away, making this likely a read error. Other DNA variants within this sample encode the same CDR3. This chain links TRBV4-1 with TRBJ1-2; D not certain. Germline V gives CDR1 MGHRA, CDR2 YSYEKL. CDR3 length equals 12 residues. Between the trimmed V and J ends, which lost 1 base and 8 bases, there was a span of 8 bases. The CDR3 DNA follows: TGCGCCAGCAGCCAAGGGGGAGGAGGCTACACCTTC. This translates into CASSQGGGGYTF.

This clone was detected a few times. The gene calls are TRBV28 and TRBJ1-2; the D is unclear. This CDR3 comprises 9 residues. V was trimmed by 8 bases and J by 7 bases, leaving 5 bases between them. The germline CDR1 and CDR2 sequences are MDHEN and SYDVKM. The CDR3 region has the DNA TGTGCCAGCGGGCCTGGCTACACCTTC. Translation gives CASGPGYTF.

The J gene is TRBJ2-1, the V gene TRBV10-3; TRBD1 or TRBD2 may be the D gene (6 bases each). Trimming shortened V by 6 bases and J by 6 bases, and 12 bases separated the two germline ends. This CDR3 has 13 residues. CDR1 and CDR2 from the germline V gene are ENHRY and SYGVKD. The CDR3 sequence: CAISGGRPNEQFF. CDR3 bases: TGTGCCATCAGCGGGGGCCGGCCCAATGAGCAGTTCTTC.

This clone has a handful of counts. The genes are TRBV7-9 and TRBJ2-5; TRBD1 matches 7 bases. With 5 bases clipped from V and 0 bases from J, the junction kept 6 bases outside the gene matches. CDR1 and CDR2 from the germline V gene are SEHNR and FQNEAQ (reference sequence). CDR3 length equals 15 residues. CDR3 sequence (DNA): TGTGCCAGCAGCAACCGGGACAGACACCAAGAGACCCAGTACTTC. Its protein product is CASSNRDRHQETQYF.

The genes are TRBV5-1 and TRBJ2-3; D is unresolved. Trimming removed 0 bases from V and 3 bases from J, with 14 bases in between. The CDR3 loop spans 16 amino acids. From germline, CDR1 is SGHRS and CDR2 YFSETQ. The chain's CDR3 is CASSLGVFSETDTQYF. The CDR3 DNA follows: TGCGCCAGCAGCTTGGGGGTCTTCAGCGAAACAGATACGCAGTATTTT. Supplemented by reference TRBV5-1 and TRBJ2-3, the full variable domain reads KAGVTQTPRYLIKTRGQQVTLSCSPISGHRSVSWYQQTPGQGLQFLFEYFSETQRNKGNFPGRFSGRQFSNSRSEMNVSTLELGDSALYLCASSLGVFSETDTQYFGPGTRLTVL.

The gene calls are TRBV18 and TRBJ1-1; the match to TRBD1 covers 8 bases. The CDR3 totals 13 residues. V lost 5 bases, J lost 3 bases, and 2 bases stayed unmatched. Germline CDR1 and CDR2: KGHSH and LQKENI. In DNA form, the CDR3 reads TGTGCCAGCTCATTGGGACAGGACACTGAAGCTTTCTTT. Protein sequence: CASSLGQDTEAFF. The variable domain in full, completed from reference TRBV18 and TRBJ1-1, reads NAGVMQNPRHLVRRRGQEARLRCSPMKGHSHVYWYRQLPEEGLKFMVYLQKENIIDESGMPKERFSAEFPKEGPSILRIQQVVRGDSAAYFCASSLGQDTEAFFGQGTRLTVV.

CDR3 nucleotides: TGCGCCAGCAGCTTCGGGGGATACAATGAGCAGTTCTTC. It codes for CASSFGGYNEQFF. The chain uses TRBV5-1 and TRBJ2-1; perhaps TRBD2 as D (6 bases). Deletions cut 2 bases from V and 4 bases from J, with 7 bases between. Germline CDR1 and CDR2: SGHRS and YFSETQ. The CDR3 consists of 13 residues.

The V and J genes are TRBV11-2 and TRBJ1-2, with unresolved D. Trimming removed 3 bases at V and 6 bases at J, with 11 bases between. In germline, CDR1 is SGHAT, CDR2 FQNNGV. This CDR3 spans 13 amino acids. The CDR3 region is CASSLAGRDGYTF. Here the CDR3 DNA reads TGTGCCAGCAGCTTGGCCGGGCGGGATGGCTACACCTTC.

Written as DNA, the CDR3 is TGCGCCAGCAGGGAGACTAGCGCAAGCACAGATACGCAGTATTTT. Translated, it gives CASRETSASTDTQYF. This rearrangement joins TRBV5-1 to TRBJ2-3; 8 bases match TRBD2. The germline gives CDR1 SGHRS, CDR2 YFSETQ. The CDR3 has 15 residues. With 5 bases clipped from V and 0 bases from J, the junction kept 5 bases outside the gene matches. Looking up the rest from reference TRBV5-1 and TRBJ2-3 gives the full variable domain: KAGVTQTPRYLIKTRGQQVTLSCSPISGHRSVSWYQQTPGQGLQFLFEYFSETQRNKGNFPGRFSGRQFSNSRSEMNVSTLELGDSALYLCASRETSASTDTQYFGPGTRLTVL.

This clone was recorded a few times. The rearrangement links TRBV15 to TRBJ1-6, with a possible D match to TRBD1 (6 bases). This CDR3 comprises 16 residues. Trimming cost V 3 bases and J 6 bases, with 15 bases left between them. Germline CDR1 and CDR2: LNHNV and YYDKDF (reference sequence). As DNA, the CDR3 is TGTGCCACCAGCAGCAGGGACATTGGAATTAATTCACCCCTCCACTTT. It translates to CATSSRDIGINSPLHF.

DNA of the CDR3: TGTGCCAGCAGAGGATTGGATGCAGGGTTCGGCCGGACTGAAGCTTTCTTT. Its protein is CASRGLDAGFGRTEAFF. This rearrangement joins TRBV2 to TRBJ1-1, with D tentatively TRBD1 (5 bases). V was trimmed by 6 bases and J by 5 bases, leaving 25 bases between them. The CDR3 contains 17 residues. Germline V gene lookup returns CDR1 SNHLY and CDR2 FYNNEI.

The chain employs TRBV5-1 and TRBJ2-5; no reliable D call. The V gene's germline CDR1 is SGHRS and CDR2 YFSETQ. Trimming left V 5 bases short and J 1 base short, with 12 bases between. The CDR3 has 14 residues. The CDR3 loop is CASSYGRIQETQYF. The CDR3 bases are TGCGCCAGCAGTTACGGACGGATCCAAGAGACCCAGTACTTC.

The CDR3 spells CASSRQGGDSYEQYF. Written as DNA, the CDR3 is TGTGCCAGCAGCCGACAGGGAGGGGACTCCTACGAGCAGTACTTC. The rearrangement links TRBV7-3 to TRBJ2-7, with D perhaps assigned TRBD1 or TRBD2 (7 bases each). The CDR3 extends over 15 amino acids. Trimming removed 5 bases from V and 0 bases from J, with 14 bases in between. Germline CDR1 SGHTA, CDR2 FQGTGA.

The gene calls are TRBV7-2 and TRBJ2-2; the D gene could be TRBD1 or TRBD2 (5 bases each). This CDR3 has 17 residues. CDR1 and CDR2 from the germline V gene are SGHTA and FQGNSA. V was clipped by 7 bases and J by 6 bases, with 24 bases between them. In DNA, the CDR3 is TGTGCCAGCAACGAAAACCCGCGAGGGGTCACGGCCGGGGAGCTGTTTTTT. It encodes CASNENPRGVTAGELFF.

The chain carries TRBV2 and TRBJ1-6; D might be TRBD1 (5 bases). The CDR3 is 14 amino acids. CDR1 is SNHLY, CDR2 FYNNEI, per germline. The germline V and J ends were trimmed by 6 bases and 7 bases, with 13 bases remaining between them. In DNA form, the CDR3 reads TGTGCCAGCAGGGGGCGAGGTGGAAATTCACCCCTCCACTTT. Protein: CASRGRGGNSPLHF.

The rearrangement uses TRBV29-1 and TRBJ2-3, with 16 nucleotides matching TRBD2. The CDR3 consists of 17 residues. V lost 1 base to trimming and J lost 4 bases; unmatched junction nucleotides: 5. Germline V gene lookup returns CDR1 SQVTM and CDR2 ANQGSEA. Here the CDR3 DNA reads TGCAGCGTTGAAGTGGGACTAGCGGGGGGGCCGCCAGATACGCAGTATTTT. This gives the protein CSVEVGLAGGPPDTQYF.

The chain combines TRBV4-2 with TRBJ1-4; possible D gene TRBD1, 5 bases. Germline CDR1 reads LGHNA; CDR2 reads YNFKEQ. The CDR3 sequence is 14 residues long. The germline V and J ends were trimmed by 1 base and 8 bases, with 11 bases remaining between them. DNA for the CDR3: TGTGCCAGCAGCCAAGGACAGTTTAGCGAAAAACTGTTTTTT. It is translated as CASSQGQFSEKLFF.

By share, this clone ranks as medium-sized. The J gene is TRBJ1-6, the V gene TRBV30, with unresolved D. In germline, CDR1 is GTSNPN, CDR2 SVGIG (reference sequence). The CDR3 is 12 amino acids. The V and J ends lost 5 bases and 6 bases respectively, with 8 bases between them. The CDR3 DNA is TGTGCCTGGGGGCAGCCTAATTCACCCCTCCACTTT. Translation: CAWGQPNSPLHF.

This clone was recorded only once. V usage is TRBV21-1 and J usage is TRBJ2-1; TRBD1, the D gene given by the table, was not confirmed from the DNA. TRBV21-1 is a pseudogene. The CDR3 is made up of 14 amino acids. The CDR3 sequence: CASTPDSTYNEQFF. CDR3 sequence (DNA): TGTGCCAGCACCCCCGACAGTACCTACAATGAGCAGTTCTTC.

The rearrangement links TRBV5-1 to TRBJ1-2, with D maybe TRBD1 (6 bases). Trimming left V 6 bases short and J 6 bases short, with 21 bases between. The CDR3 is 15 amino acids. The germline V gene has CDR1 SGHRS and CDR2 YFSETQ. The CDR3: CASKLGDTLGHGYTF. The CDR3 DNA sequence: TGCGCCAGCAAATTGGGGGACACCTTAGGCCATGGCTACACCTTC.

This clone has just one count. The rearrangement links TRBV6-1 to TRBJ1-3; D gene ambiguous. The CDR3 consists of 13 residues. The germline CDR1 and CDR2 sequences are MNHNS and SASEGT. With 3 bases removed from V and 0 bases from J, the gap between germline ends came to 3 bases. The CDR3 DNA is TGTGCCAGCAGTGATAGCTCTGGAAACACCATATATTTT. This codes for CASSDSSGNTIYF.